Included here is one T cell receptor (beta chain) sequence, with context. Only a few counts were recorded for this clonotype. Its antigen remains undetermined. No per-base quality is available; no much larger clone lies one base away. This specimen comes from a study of blood T cells in healthy people across ages (dated by TCRdb to the mid-2010s). In terms of the full investigation: Template switching captured roughly one uniquely barcoded TCR beta cDNA molecule per two T cells in model experiments. To track age-related changes in TCR beta repertoire diversity, the study relied on deep sequencing normalized with unique cDNA molecular identifiers. The donors were split into four age groups: young (average about 15 years), middle-aged (39), aged (roughly 65) and long-lived (roughly 77). To avoid experimental bias, donors of different ages were randomly spread across the sequencing lanes. Two additional independent replicas of 1 million unique cDNA reads from the same blood draw were analyzed for two donors (one aged 18 to 30 and one aged 80 or older).

The donors were roughly 39 Caucasian individuals from Russia, aged roughly 6 to 90 years, who were systemically healthy. About 9.8 milliliters of peripheral blood were drawn from each donor into EDTA-treated Vacutainer tubes. Ficoll-Paque density-gradient centrifugation was used to isolate PBMCs, with at least 7 million obtained per sample. Total RNA, at least 5 micrograms per sample, was extracted from PBMCs with Trizol reagent. For every donor, an aliquot of PBMCs went through flow cytometry to measure the percentages of naive CD45RAhigh/CD27high T cells. The library was obtained by 5' RACE. For sequencing, an Illumina HiSeq 2500 was employed. A second PCR of roughly 7 to 11 cycles was performed with a sample-barcoded 5' primer and a J-beta primer mix. A template-switch 5' adaptor carrying 12 random nucleotides introduced a unique molecular identifier onto each TCR beta cDNA molecule. Each sample yielded at least 2.5 million CDR3-containing paired-end reads. All of the RNA was converted into first-strand cDNA using the Mint cDNA synthesis kit, with a TRBC-specific oligonucleotide serving as the primer. All cDNA was treated with uracil-DNA glycosylase and then went through a first 18-cycle PCR with the universal primers M1SS and BC2_uni_R. Concerning the study's data processing: Each sample was normalized by randomly selecting 1 million high-quality reads, each carrying a distinct molecular identifier. Reads sharing molecular identifiers were discarded rather than binned into consensus sequences. CDR3 identification, clonotype clustering and error correction used MiTCR with a Q25 quality threshold and the strictest error-elimination algorithm. A nonparametric unseen species model with Euler transformation was used to estimate a lower bound on total TCR beta diversity. TCRdb handled the public reads itself, with Q25 trimming in fastp and clone calling in MiXCR, and kept productive beta chains. Under each unique CDR3 protein, matching rows form one entry showing the most common genes and DNA. These V and J calls derive from TCRdb rather than the authors' analysis. For this sample there are roughly 1.7 million distinct CDR3 sequences; about 35% appear just once. The biggest ten clones account for around 11% of the sample.

The CDR3 measures 13 amino acids from cysteine to phenylalanine. The CDR3 DNA has 39 bases and is translated from base 1. The germline V and J ends show losses of 3 bases and 10 bases respectively, and no gene match explains 8 bases of the junction. As encoded in the germline V gene, CDR1 is SGHRS while CDR2 is YFSETQ. Broad study findings and their caveats: Donor CMV infection status was unknown, potentially confounding age-related changes in expanded clonotypes. Observed TCR beta diversity per million T cells fell roughly linearly with age, and a significant reduction was already apparent by age around 36. Estimates of total diversity based on one million sequenced T cells were regarded as lower bounds and as underestimates. Because profiling used bulk unsorted PBMCs, naive and antigen-experienced compartments could not be compared conclusively. Compared with the aged group, the long-lived group had more naive CD4+ T cells, fewer expanded clones and increased TCR diversity, a pattern suggesting age selection. The percentage of naive T cells measured by flow cytometry correlated strongly with observed TCR beta diversity.

The sample was blood. Here the chain combines TRBV5-1 and TRBJ1-2; TRBD1 fits 8 bases in the junction. The TCR sequence derives from a woman aged 25 to 45 in good health. The nucleotides read TGCGCCAGCAGCTCTGAGGGACAGGACCCCTACACCTTC. It translates as CASSSEGQDPYTF.